This TCR beta chain emerged from a study of T cells in pancreatic ductal adenocarcinoma (dated by TCRdb to between 2016 and 2019). For the study in its entirety: Seeking insight into the adaptive T-cell response that arises naturally, the researchers examined how many CD8+ T cells infiltrated tumors of resected pancreatic ductal adenocarcinoma, where they sat, and what features they had, alongside the same properties of suppressive cells.

The selected pancreatic ductal adenocarcinoma patients had received surgery without neoadjuvant therapy. Peripheral blood was collected in heparin tubes, and PBMCs were then isolated from the blood with a histopaque density gradient and cryopreserved in about 10% DMSO. Using the DNeasy Blood and Tissue Kit along with Proteinase K and RNase treatment, genomic DNA was extracted from 6 or 7 PBMC specimens and about nine flash-frozen tumor specimens. On this clone: This receptor's antigen is unknown. No much larger clone is present one base from it, and per-base qualities are unavailable.

The immunoSEQ hsTCRB kit was used to amplify TCR beta CDR3 regions from genomic DNA. High-throughput TRB CDR3 sequencing was performed on an Illumina HiSeq system. The authors processed their data as follows. Sequencing reads were analyzed with the immunoSEQ software, and nonproductive sequences with premature stops or frame-shifts were excluded. Clonality of the repertoire was calculated as one minus Shannon entropy normalized by log2 of the number of unique productive sequences. The table was pulled from immuneACCESS by TCRdb, which kept in-frame rearrangements only. Such tables lose some clones; where checked, under half of the loss comes from unresolved V genes, and the rest has no known cause. V and J calls and clone size are those listed in that table; D and trimming were worked out from the DNA. The sample table lists around 100,000 clones, roughly 96% of them with a count of one. Of the sample, approximately 3.1% falls within the top ten clones.

Overall results and qualifications from the work: Because most pancreatic cancer patients present with inoperable disease, the resected cohort was biased toward the minority with early-stage disease. Blood samples had more total productive templates and 6.5 to 9.5-fold more unique clonotypes than tumor samples. T-cell clonality did not differ significantly between tumor and blood, with mean clonality approximately 0.11 in tumors and approximately 0.072 in blood. Tumor versus blood clonality comparisons may be biased because tumors are enriched in CD45RO+ effector rather than naive T cells, biasing toward lower diversity.

The specimen was PBMCs. This receptor was identified in a human donor with pancreatic ductal adenocarcinoma.

The sequence in DNA is TGTGCCAGCAGTAACGGACAGATCTATGGCTACACCTTC. Its protein reads: CASSNGQIYGYTF. The receptor chain draws on TRBV6-5 and TRBJ1-2, with a weak D call of TRBD1 (6 bases match). Relative to germline, V is 5 bases shorter and J is 4 bases shorter, with 11 bases between their ends. Based on the germline V gene, the CDR1 and CDR2 sequences are MNHEY and SVGAGI. From the cysteine through the phenylalanine, the CDR3 covers 13 amino acids. The entry retains the CDR3 DNA only, 39 bases that are in frame from base 1.